This TCR beta chain was sequenced during a study of molecular identifiers for immune sequencing clone quantification. This CDR3 is built from 15 residues. V lost 7 bases, J lost 4 bases, and 8 bases stayed unmatched. Germline CDR1 is KGHDR and CDR2 is SFDVKD. Generation of bulk TCR libraries relied on previously described methods and listed TCR primers. Each CDR3 protein gets one entry after TCRdb re-called the PCR reads with MiXCR. The sample consists of nearly 55,000 distinct CDR3 sequences, around 33% of them appearing once. This clonotype was recorded many times. Sorted cells numbering about 19,000 to 1,100,000, with 10%, 30% or 50% RNA, yielded the naive CD8 libraries. Sorted naive CD8 T cells were those defined as CD8+CD4-CCR7+CD45RA+.

V and J are TRBV24-1 and TRBJ2-3; 9 bases map to TRBD1. The clonotype originates from a human donor in good health. Some libraries in this study had Jurkat cell RNA spiked in. The source material was naive CD8+ T cells from blood, with Jurkat cell RNA spiked in. Specified subset: FACS-sorted CD8+CD4-CCR7+CD45RA+ naive T cells. Here the CDR3 DNA reads TGTGCCACCAGCCCGGGACAGGGAATCGCAGATACGCAGTATTTT. Translation gives CATSPGQGIADTQYF.